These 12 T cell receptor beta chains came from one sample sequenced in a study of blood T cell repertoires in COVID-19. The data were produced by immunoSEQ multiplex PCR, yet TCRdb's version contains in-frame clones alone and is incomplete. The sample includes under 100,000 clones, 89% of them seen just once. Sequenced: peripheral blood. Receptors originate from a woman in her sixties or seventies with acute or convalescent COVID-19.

As DNA, the CDR3 is TGTGCCAGCAGGGACGGCAGGGGCTCAGATACGCAGTATTTT. As protein: CASRDGRGSDTQYF. The V call is TRBV5-5, the J call TRBJ2-3, with TRBD1 as a possible D gene (6 bases). Deletions cut 5 bases from V and 4 bases from J, with 14 bases between. CDR1 and CDR2 (germline): SGHKS, YYEKEE (reference sequence). The CDR3 covers 14 residues.

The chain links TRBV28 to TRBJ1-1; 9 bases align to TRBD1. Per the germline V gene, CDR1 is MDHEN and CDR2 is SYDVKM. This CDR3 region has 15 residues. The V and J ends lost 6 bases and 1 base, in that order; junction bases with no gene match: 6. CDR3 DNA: TGTGCCAGCAGACCGACAGGGGGGACGAACACTGAAGCTTTCTTT. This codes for CASRPTGGTNTEAFF.

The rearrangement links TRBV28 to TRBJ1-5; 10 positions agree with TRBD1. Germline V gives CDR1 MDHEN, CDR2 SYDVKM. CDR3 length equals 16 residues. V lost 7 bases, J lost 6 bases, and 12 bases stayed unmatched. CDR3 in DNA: TGTGCCAGCACCAAACTGAGGACAGGGGGAATTCAGCCCCAGCATTTT. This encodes CASTKLRTGGIQPQHF.

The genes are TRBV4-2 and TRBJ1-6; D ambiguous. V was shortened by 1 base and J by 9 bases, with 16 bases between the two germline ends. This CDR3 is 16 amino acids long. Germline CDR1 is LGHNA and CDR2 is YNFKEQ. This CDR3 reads CASSQGEGPRISPLHF. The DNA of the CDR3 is TGTGCCAGCAGCCAAGGGGAGGGTCCGCGGATTTCACCCCTCCACTTT.

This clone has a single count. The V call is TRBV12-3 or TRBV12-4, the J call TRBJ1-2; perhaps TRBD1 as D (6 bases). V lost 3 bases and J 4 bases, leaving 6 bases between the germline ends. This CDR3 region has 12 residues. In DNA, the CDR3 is TGTGCCAGCAGTTTCAGGGGCTATGGCTACACCTTC. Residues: CASSFRGYGYTF.

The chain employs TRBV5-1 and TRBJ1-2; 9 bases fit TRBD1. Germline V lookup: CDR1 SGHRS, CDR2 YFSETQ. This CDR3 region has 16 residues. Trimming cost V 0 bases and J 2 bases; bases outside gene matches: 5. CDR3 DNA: TGCGCCAGCAGCTTGGGGACAGGGGCGACCAACTATGGCTACACCTTC. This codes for CASSLGTGATNYGYTF.

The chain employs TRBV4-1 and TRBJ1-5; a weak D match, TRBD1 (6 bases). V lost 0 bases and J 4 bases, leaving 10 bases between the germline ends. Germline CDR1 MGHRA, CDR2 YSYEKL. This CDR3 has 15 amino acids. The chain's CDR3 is CASSQETGRNQPQHF. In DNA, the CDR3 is TGCGCCAGCAGCCAAGAGACAGGCAGAAATCAGCCCCAGCATTTT.

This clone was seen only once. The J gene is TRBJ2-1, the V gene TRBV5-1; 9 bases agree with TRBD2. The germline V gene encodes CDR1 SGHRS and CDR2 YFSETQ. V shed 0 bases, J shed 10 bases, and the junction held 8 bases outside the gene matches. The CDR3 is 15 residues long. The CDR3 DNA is TGCGCCAGCAGCTTGGGGGGACTAGCTCTCGAGGAGCAGTTCTTC. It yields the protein CASSLGGLALEEQFF.

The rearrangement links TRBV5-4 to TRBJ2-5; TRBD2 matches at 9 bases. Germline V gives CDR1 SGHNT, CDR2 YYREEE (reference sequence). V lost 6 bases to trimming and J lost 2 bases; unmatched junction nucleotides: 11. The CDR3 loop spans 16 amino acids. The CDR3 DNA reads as TGTGCCAGCAAGCCGGGGGCGGGAGGGCTGCAAGAGACCCAGTACTTC. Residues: CASKPGAGGLQETQYF.

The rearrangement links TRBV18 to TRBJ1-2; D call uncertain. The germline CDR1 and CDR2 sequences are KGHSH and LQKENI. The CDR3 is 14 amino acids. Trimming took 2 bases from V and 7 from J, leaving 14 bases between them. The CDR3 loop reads CASSPNQMEGGYTF. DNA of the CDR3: TGTGCCAGCTCACCAAATCAGATGGAGGGTGGCTACACCTTC.

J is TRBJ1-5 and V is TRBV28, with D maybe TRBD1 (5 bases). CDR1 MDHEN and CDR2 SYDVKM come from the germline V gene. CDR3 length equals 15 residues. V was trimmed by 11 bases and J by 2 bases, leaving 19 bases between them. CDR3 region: CAAAMGGAGNQPQHF. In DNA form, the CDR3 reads TGTGCCGCAGCGATGGGGGGTGCGGGCAATCAGCCCCAGCATTTT.

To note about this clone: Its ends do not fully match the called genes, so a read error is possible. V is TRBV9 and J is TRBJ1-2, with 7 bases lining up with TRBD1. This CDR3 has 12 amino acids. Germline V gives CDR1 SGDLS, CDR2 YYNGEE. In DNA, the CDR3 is TGTGCCAGCAGCGCTGGGACAGAAATTTTTTACTTC. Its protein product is CASSAGTEIFYF.